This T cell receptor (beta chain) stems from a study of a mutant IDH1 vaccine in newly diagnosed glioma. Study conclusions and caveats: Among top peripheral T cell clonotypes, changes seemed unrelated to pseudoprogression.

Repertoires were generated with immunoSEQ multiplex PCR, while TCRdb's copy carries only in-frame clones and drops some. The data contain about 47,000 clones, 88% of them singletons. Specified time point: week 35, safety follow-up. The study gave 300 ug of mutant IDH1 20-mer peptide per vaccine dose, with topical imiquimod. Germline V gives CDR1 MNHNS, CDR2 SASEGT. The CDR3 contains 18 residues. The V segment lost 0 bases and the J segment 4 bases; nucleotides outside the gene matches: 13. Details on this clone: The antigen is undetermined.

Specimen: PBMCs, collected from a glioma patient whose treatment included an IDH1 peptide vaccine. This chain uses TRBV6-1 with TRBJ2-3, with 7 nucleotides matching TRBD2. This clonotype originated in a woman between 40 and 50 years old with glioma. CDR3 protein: CASSEAQRDVGSSDTQYF. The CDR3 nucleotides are TGTGCCAGCAGTGAAGCCCAGCGGGATGTGGGGAGCTCAGATACGCAGTATTTT.